A single sample is the source of the 18 T cell receptor beta chains below, sequenced in a study of T cell responses to AZD1222 COVID-19 vaccine. TCRdb's table, derived via immunoSEQ multiplex PCR, lists solely in-frame clones and lacks some. The sample shows 80,000 or so clones, approximately 91% of them seen only once. The starting material was peripheral blood, obtained on day 0 of MenACWY control vaccination. The receptors shown here come from an adult in good health.

This clone showed up just a few times. This chain connects TRBV6-1 to TRBJ2-1, with unresolved D. V shed 2 bases and J shed 5 bases, with 13 bases lying between them. This CDR3 spans 15 amino acids. Germline V gives CDR1 MNHNS, CDR2 SASEGT. The CDR3 coding sequence is TGTGCCAGCAGTGAACCTGGACGGAGAAACAATGAGCAGTTCTTC. This translates into CASSEPGRRNNEQFF.

The J gene is TRBJ2-3, the V gene TRBV29-1; D is possibly TRBD1 (7 bases). The length of the CDR3 is 15 residues. Trimming shortened V by 0 bases and J by 3 bases, and 13 bases separated the two germline ends. Germline V lookup: CDR1 SQVTM, CDR2 ANQGSEA. The CDR3 reads CSVEEGGQETDTQYF. CDR3 nucleotides: TGCAGCGTTGAAGAGGGAGGACAGGAGACAGATACGCAGTATTTT.

This chain links TRBV6-5 with TRBJ2-6; no reliable D call. V was cut by 5 bases and J by 1 base, with 9 bases left in between. CDR3 length: 15 amino acids. Per the germline V gene, CDR1 is MNHEY and CDR2 is SVGAGI. CDR3 nucleotide sequence: TGTGCCAGCAGTCCCTGGAAGTCTGGGGCCAACGTCCTGACTTTC. It yields the protein CASSPWKSGANVLTF.

This sequence joins TRBV7-3 and TRBJ2-1, with D possibly TRBD2 on 6 matching bases. Trimming stripped 2 bases from V and 3 bases from J, with 11 bases between. CDR3 length equals 15 residues. In germline, CDR1 is SGHTA, CDR2 FQGTGA. For the CDR3, the DNA is TGTGCCAGCAGCTTAGGTTGGGGGGACTACAATGAGCAGTTCTTC. This encodes CASSLGWGDYNEQFF.

The rearrangement links TRBV6-5 to TRBJ2-7; 10 bases match TRBD1. The V segment lost 5 bases and the J segment 1 base; nucleotides outside the gene matches: 5. The germline V gene encodes CDR1 MNHEY and CDR2 SVGAGI. This CDR3 is built from 15 residues. The CDR3 coding sequence is TGTGCCAGCAGTAGTAGACAGGGGGCTTCCTACGAGCAGTACTTC. Translating it yields CASSSRQGASYEQYF.

This clone was picked up one time. The V gene is TRBV30, the J gene TRBJ1-1, with unresolved D. The CDR3 is made up of 13 amino acids. The V gene lost 0 bases and the J gene lost 1 base, with 6 bases spanning the gap. Germline CDR1 is GTSNPN and CDR2 is SVGIG (reference sequence). The CDR3 loop is CAWSVAKNTEAFF. Here the CDR3 DNA reads TGTGCCTGGAGTGTGGCAAAGAACACTGAAGCTTTCTTT.

V and J are TRBV19 and TRBJ1-4; D not resolved. The germline gives CDR1 LNHDA, CDR2 SQIVND (reference sequence). The CDR3 is made up of 16 amino acids. V gave up 2 bases and J gave up 8 bases, with 18 bases separating them. CDR3 loop: CASSIRGGISLEKLFF. CDR3 in DNA: TGTGCCAGTAGTATAAGAGGAGGCATTTCCTTGGAAAAACTGTTTTTT.

This chain connects TRBV10-3 to TRBJ2-2; D may be TRBD1 (5 bases). The germline CDR1 and CDR2 sequences are ENHRY and SYGVKD. Trimming pared 7 bases from V and 0 bases from J, leaving 6 bases between. The CDR3 runs to 13 residues. CDR3 residues: CAITRANTGELFF. The CDR3 nucleotides are TGTGCCATCACCAGGGCGAACACCGGGGAGCTGTTTTTT.

In this sample, this clone turned up a few times. The gene calls are TRBV19 and TRBJ1-5; 8 nucleotides agree with TRBD1. Germline CDR1 reads LNHDA; CDR2 reads SQIVND (reference sequence). V trimming: 2 bases; J trimming: 4 bases; junction bases outside the gene matches: 1. The CDR3 consists of 14 residues. The CDR3 is CASSITGGNQPQHF. CDR3 nucleotides: TGTGCCAGTAGTATAACAGGGGGTAATCAGCCCCAGCATTTT.

This sequence joins TRBV7-9 and TRBJ2-7, with 7 bases identical to TRBD1. Germline lookup yields CDR1 SEHNR and CDR2 FQNEAQ (reference sequence). The junction had 4 bases not matched to a gene; V was cut back by 5 bases and J by 3 bases. The CDR3 contains 13 residues. In DNA form, the CDR3 reads TGTGCCAGCAGCCATCGGGACAGCTACGAGCAGTACTTC. Encoded protein: CASSHRDSYEQYF. The full variable domain, rest sourced from reference TRBV7-9 and TRBJ2-7, is DTGVSQNPRHKITKRGQNVTFRCDPISEHNRLYWYRQTLGQGPEFLTYFQNEAQLEKSRLLSDRFSAERPKGSFSTLEIQRTEQGDSAMYLCASSHRDSYEQYFGPGTRLTVT.

This chain uses TRBV3-1 (or the pseudogene TRBV3-2) with TRBJ2-3; no clear D. Between the trimmed V and J ends, which lost 4 bases and 7 bases, there was a span of 12 bases. From germline, CDR1 is LGHDT and CDR2 YNNKEL (reference sequence). This CDR3 has 13 amino acids. This chain's CDR3 is CASSLSTANTQYF. CDR3 nucleotides: TGTGCCAGCAGCCTGTCAACGGCAAATACGCAGTATTTT.

This chain links TRBV6-5 with TRBJ1-2; D unclear. Trimming cost V 5 bases and J 3 bases, with 10 bases left between them. The CDR3 runs 13 residues. The germline CDR1 and CDR2 sequences are MNHEY and SVGAGI. The chain's CDR3 is CASSLNPDYGYTF. The CDR3 region has the DNA TGTGCCAGCAGTCTAAACCCGGACTATGGCTACACCTTC.

The chain joins TRBV6-5 to TRBJ1-5; 7 bases match TRBD1. CDR3 size: 15 residues. CDR1 and CDR2 (germline): MNHEY, SVGAGI. Trimming cost V 5 bases and J 5 bases; bases outside gene matches: 9. CDR3 sequence reads: CASSPTGVLYQPQHF. CDR3 in DNA: TGTGCCAGCAGTCCCACAGGGGTACTTTATCAGCCCCAGCATTTT.

This sequence joins TRBV7-2 and TRBJ2-2; D assignment may be TRBD1 or TRBD2 (5 bases each). The CDR3 has 15 amino acids. Germline V lookup: CDR1 SGHTA, CDR2 FQGNSA. V lost 3 bases to trimming and J lost 3 bases, with 11 bases between them. CDR3: CASSFEGTHTGELFF. The CDR3 coding sequence is TGTGCCAGCAGCTTCGAGGGGACCCACACCGGGGAGCTGTTTTTT.

The chain combines TRBV6-2 or TRBV6-3 with TRBJ1-5, with TRBD1 as a possible D gene (5 bases). V gave up 5 bases and J gave up 4 bases, with 15 bases separating them. From germline, CDR1 is MNHEY and CDR2 SVGEGT. This CDR3 is built from 15 residues. The CDR3 sequence: CASSSRDVGNQPQHF. The CDR3 coding sequence is TGTGCCAGCAGTAGCCGGGACGTCGGAAATCAGCCCCAGCATTTT.

In DNA, the CDR3 is TGCGCCAGCAACCGGGACCCCTCGAACACCGGGGAGCTGTTTTTT. Protein sequence: CASNRDPSNTGELFF. The gene calls are TRBV5-1 and TRBJ2-2, with D perhaps assigned TRBD1 or TRBD2 (5 bases each). From germline, CDR1 is SGHRS and CDR2 YFSETQ. CDR3 length: 15 amino acids. Trimming removed 6 bases at V and 0 bases at J, with 12 bases between.

The chain joins TRBV7-2 to TRBJ1-3; TRBD1 might be the D (5 bases). CDR3 length: 14 residues. CDR1 SGHTA and CDR2 FQGNSA come from the germline V gene. Between the trimmed V and J ends, which lost 5 bases and 1 base, there was a span of 9 bases. The CDR3, as DNA: TGTGCCAGCAGCCCCGGGGGATCTGGAAACACCATATATTTT. Translation gives CASSPGGSGNTIYF.

This chain connects TRBV7-2 to TRBJ2-6; 11 nucleotides align to TRBD2. Germline CDR1 and CDR2: SGHTA and FQGNSA. Trimming cost V 1 base and J 0 bases; bases outside gene matches: 2. CDR3 length: 18 residues. The CDR3 region is CASSLGLAGSSGANVLTF. CDR3 DNA sequence: TGTGCCAGCAGCTTAGGACTAGCGGGGTCCTCTGGGGCCAACGTCCTGACTTTC.